These T cell receptor beta chains were read from a single sample in a study of OX40 agonist ivuxolimab in advanced cancers. Assay: immunoSEQ multiplex PCR; the TCRdb copy retains only in-frame clones and omits some. Counted here are tens of thousands of clones, around 84% occurring once; the ten biggest clones make up about 13%. Specimen: CD4+ or CD8+ T cells sorted from blood, collected in a trial of the OX40 agonist ivuxolimab. The receptors were gathered from an adult with an advanced solid tumor such as melanoma, head and neck, liver or kidney cancer. The CDR3 runs from the conserved cysteine through the conserved F or W. A D gene is named only where the DNA matches it firmly. The size field is filled for only some rows; it gives once, few, many or a size class.

size,V,D,J,DNA,CDR3
-,TRBV5-1,-,TRBJ2-3,TGCGCCAGCAGCTTGGGTGGGGGCCCTAGCACAGATACGCAGTATTTT,CASSLGGGPSTDTQYF
-,TRBV4-2,TRBD2,TRBJ2-1,TGTGCCAGCAGCCCCCGCTCGGGTGGGAGGGCCTTGGATGAGCAGTTCTTC,CASSPRSGGRALDEQFF
-,TRBV27,-,TRBJ1-5,TGTGCCAGCAGCCCCTTGACGGGTAATCAGCCCCAGCATTTT,CASSPLTGNQPQHF
-,TRBV21-1,-,TRBJ2-1,TGTGCCAGCAGCAAGGCTAGCGGGAGCCCATTCTTC,CASSKASGSPFF
-,TRBV9,-,TRBJ2-2,TGTGCCAGCAGCGTGGGGGGCGGAACCACCGGGGAGCTGTTTTTT,CASSVGGGTTGELFF
-,TRBV5-5,-,TRBJ1-1,TGTGCCAGCAGCTTGTCATTGCAGGGTAACACTGAAGCTTTCTTT,CASSLSLQGNTEAFF
once,TRBV6-5,-,TRBJ1-1,TGTGCCAGCAGAAAGACAGGAGAGAACACTGAAGCTTTCTTT,CASRKTGENTEAFF
-,TRBV5-5,TRBD2,TRBJ2-3,TGTGCCAGCAGCTTGGCTCTAGCGGCCCCGGATACGCAGTATTTT,CASSLALAAPDTQYF
-,TRBV5-5,TRBD2,TRBJ2-1,TGTGCCAGCAGCCACCGACTAGCTGCGAGCTCCTACAATGAGCAGTTCTTC,CASSHRLAASSYNEQFF
-,TRBV11-2,TRBD2,TRBJ2-1,TGTGCCAGCAGTTCAACTAGCGGGAGGGATGAGCAGTTCTTC,CASSSTSGRDEQFF
-,TRBV10-3,TRBD2,TRBJ2-7,TGTGCCATCAGTGACGTTGGTAGCGGGGGATACGAGCAGTACTTC,CAISDVGSGGYEQYF
-,TRBV7-9,-,TRBJ2-2,TGTGCCAGCAGCTTATTTCAGCCGAACACCGGGGAGCTGTTTTTT,CASSLFQPNTGELFF
-,TRBV5-1,TRBD1,TRBJ1-2,TGCGCCAGCAGCTACAGGGGGCCTAACTATGGCTACACCTTC,CASSYRGPNYGYTF
-,TRBV28,TRBD1,TRBJ1-2,TGTGCCAGCAGTAAGACAGGGGGAGCTAACTATGGCTACACCTTC,CASSKTGGANYGYTF
-,TRBV7-9,-,TRBJ2-1,TGTGCCAGCAGCACACAACAGGGCAATGAGCAGTTCTTC,CASSTQQGNEQFF
-,TRBV19,-,TRBJ1-1,TGTGCCAGTAGCGGGCAGCGAAAAGCTTTCTTT,CASSGQRKAFF
-,TRBV6-5,-,TRBJ1-5,TGTGCCAGCAGGCAGGGTGCAAGTCAGCCCCAGCATTTT,CASRQGASQPQHF
-,TRBV7-2,-,TRBJ1-2,TGTGCCAGCAGCTTAGGAGGGGCCGCCACCAATGGCTACACCTTC,CASSLGGAATNGYTF
-,TRBV2,-,TRBJ2-5,TGTGCCAGCAGTGGAGGACAGGCTCGGGGGGAGACCCAGTACTTC,CASSGGQARGETQYF
-,TRBV5-1,TRBD2,TRBJ2-1,TGCGCCAGCAGCCCCAGACTAGCGGGAGACTACAATGAGCAGTTCTTC,CASSPRLAGDYNEQFF
-,TRBV30,-,TRBJ1-5,TGTGCCTGGAGTGCCACCCCACAGGGTATTTATAGCAATCAGCCCCAGCATTTT,CAWSATPQGIYSNQPQHF
-,TRBV7-2,-,TRBJ2-7,TGTGCCAGCAGCTTTCCTCGAGCGCGGCAGTACTTC,CASSFPRARQYF
-,TRBV19,-,TRBJ1-2,TGTGCCAGCTCTTGGGAAAACGGCTACACCTTC,CASSWENGYTF
-,TRBV2,-,TRBJ1-5,TGTGCCTCCCAGGCGGGCGGCAATCAGCCCCAGCATTTT,CASQAGGNQPQHF
-,TRBV6-5,TRBD2,TRBJ2-1,TGTGCCAGCAGAGGACTAGCGGGACGCGAGCAGTTCTTC,CASRGLAGREQFF
-,TRBV7-9,-,TRBJ1-6,TGTGCCAGCAGCTTAGGGTTGGGATCACCCCTCCACTTT,CASSLGLGSPLHF
-,TRBV15,TRBD2,TRBJ2-7,TGTGCCACCAGCAGAGAGCTAGCGGGAGGGGGCGAGCAGTACTTC,CATSRELAGGGEQYF
-,TRBV2,-,TRBJ1-1,TGTGCCAGCCTAATCCTCAGCAGGGTGAACACTGAAGCTTTCTTT,CASLILSRVNTEAFF
-,TRBV4-1,-,TRBJ1-4,TGCGCCAGCAGCCAAAACGACCCGCGACTGGGTGAAAAACTGTTTTTT,CASSQNDPRLGEKLFF
-,TRBV5-1,-,TRBJ1-5,TGCGCCAGCAGCTTGTTAGGCGGGGTCAATCAGCCCCAGCATTTT,CASSLLGGVNQPQHF
-,TRBV18,TRBD2,TRBJ2-7,TGTGCCAGCTCATCGTTAGCGGGAGGAGTGGACGAGCAGTACTTC,CASSSLAGGVDEQYF
-,TRBV4-2,-,TRBJ1-1,TGTGCCAGCAGAAGAACGGATAATCTGAACACTGAAGCTTTCTTT,CASRRTDNLNTEAFF
-,TRBV27,TRBD2,TRBJ2-3,TGTGCCAGCAGTGCCGGGACTAGCGGGAGAGTGACAGATACGCAGTATTTT,CASSAGTSGRVTDTQYF
-,TRBV29-1,-,TRBJ2-1,TGCAGCGTTGAATCCCCTGGGTCCCCCAATGAGCAGTTCTTC,CSVESPGSPNEQFF
-,TRBV28,TRBD2,TRBJ2-1,TGTGCCAGCAGTTCAGTAGCGGGACTGGGCAATGAGCAGTTCTTC,CASSSVAGLGNEQFF
many,TRBV11-2,TRBD1,TRBJ1-6,TGTGCCAGCAGCTCCCACAGGGGTAGTAATTCACCCCTCCACTTT,CASSSHRGSNSPLHF
-,TRBV21-1,-,TRBJ2-7,TGTGCCAGCAGCAACCGAATCCGGACAGGGCTCTACGCGCAGTACTTC,CASSNRIRTGLYAQYF
-,TRBV2,-,TRBJ1-1,TGTGCCAGCAGCGAGGGGGGGCGGACTGAAGCTTTCTTT,CASSEGGRTEAFF
once,TRBV7-9,-,TRBJ2-5,TGTGCCAGCAGCCCAGGGGTGATAGAGACCCAGTACTTC,CASSPGVIETQYF
-,TRBV6-1,-,TRBJ2-1,TGTGCCACACGCGACCCGCGGAGACTTAGCAATGAGCAGTTCTTC,CATRDPRRLSNEQFF